This is a list of T cell receptor beta chains from one sample in a study of CD8 T cells in ankylosing spondylitis. Using its own MiXCR run on the 5' RACE reads, TCRdb lists one record per CDR3 protein. The table shows roughly 220,000 distinct CDR3 sequences, with 8% to 11% occurring only once. Sequencing was done on a sample of blood, either unsorted or a sorted T cell fraction (not recorded which). The receptors were sampled from a male donor with ankylosing spondylitis or in good health (not recorded which). The CDR3 runs from the conserved cysteine through the conserved F or W. The D gene is left open where the match is weak. Rows may omit the clone size; those that give it use once, few, many or a size class.

TRBJ2-7 TRBV2 many - CASITQSSYEQYF TGTGCCAGCATTACCCAGAGCTCCTACGAGCAGTACTTC
TRBJ1-1 TRBV7-8 - - CASSLWPGTEAFF TGTGCCAGCAGCTTATGGCCGGGCACTGAAGCTTTCTTT
TRBJ2-7 TRBV11-2 - - CASSLDLGQGPTYEQYF TGTGCCAGCAGCTTAGATTTAGGGCAGGGGCCAACCTACGAGCAGTACTTC
TRBJ1-6 TRBV20-1 many - CSDGDLNSPLHF TGCAGTGATGGTGATTTAAATTCACCCCTCCACTTT
TRBJ1-1 TRBV6-5 many - CASSYSVRGLNTEAFF TGTGCCAGCAGTTACTCTGTGAGGGGACTGAACACTGAAGCTTTCTTT
TRBJ2-1 TRBV3-1 few - CASSRAGNSYNEQFF TGTGCCAGCAGCCGGGCAGGAAATTCCTACAATGAGCAGTTCTTC
TRBJ2-7 TRBV25-1 few TRBD1 CASSEYGGTGTYEQYF TGTGCCAGCAGTGAATATGGTGGGACAGGGACCTACGAGCAGTACTTC
TRBJ2-7 TRBV20-1 few - CSARRPSWPPNYEQYF TGCAGTGCTAGACGTCCAAGTTGGCCGCCCAACTACGAGCAGTACTTC
TRBJ2-3 TRBV11-3 many - CASSLDPRLGITDTQYF TGTGCCAGCAGCTTAGATCCCCGACTCGGAATCACAGATACGCAGTATTTT
TRBJ2-2 TRBV10-3 many TRBD1 CAISKAGGSNTGELFF TGTGCCATCAGTAAAGCAGGGGGAAGCAACACCGGGGAGCTGTTTTTT
TRBJ2-3 TRBV12-3/TRBV12-4 - TRBD2 CASKPGLAPDTQYF TGTGCCAGCAAACCGGGACTAGCGCCAGATACGCAGTATTTT
TRBJ2-2 TRBV7-9 - - CASSVGLPGAGELFF TGTGCCAGCAGCGTGGGACTCCCGGGCGCCGGGGAGCTGTTTTTT
TRBJ2-5 TRBV27 - - CASSSIRGAQETQYF TGTGCCAGCAGTTCAATCAGGGGAGCCCAAGAGACCCAGTACTTC
TRBJ1-2 TRBV12-3/TRBV12-4 - - CASTPSGGRNYGYTF TGTGCCAGCACCCCCTCGGGCGGGCGGAACTATGGCTACACCTTC
TRBJ1-1 TRBV20-1 - - CSSRTSWTTEAFF TGCAGCTCCAGGACATCCTGGACCACTGAAGCTTTCTTT
TRBJ2-5 TRBV20-1 many - CSARDDRETQYF TGCAGTGCTAGAGATGACAGGGAGACCCAGTACTTC
TRBJ1-2 TRBV7-2 - - CASSLNSPYGYTF TGTGCCAGCAGCTTAAACAGCCCATATGGCTACACCTTC
TRBJ2-7 TRBV6-1 few - CASRDPGRDEQYF TGTGCCAGCAGAGACCCCGGGCGTGACGAGCAGTACTTC
TRBJ2-1 TRBV29-1 many - CSVAQGPNEQFF TGCAGCGTTGCCCAGGGTCCCAATGAGCAGTTCTTC
TRBJ1-2 TRBV6-1 - - CASSETADNYGYTF TGTGCCAGCAGTGAGACAGCCGATAACTATGGCTACACCTTC
TRBJ2-2 TRBV10-3 many TRBD2 CAISSLAETGELFF TGTGCCATCAGCAGCCTAGCGGAAACCGGGGAGCTGTTTTTT
TRBJ2-1 TRBV5-1 - TRBD2 CASSGQGLAEEFF TGCGCCAGCAGCGGGCAGGGACTAGCAGAGGAGTTCTTC
TRBJ1-1 TRBV20-1 many - CSARSRMNTEAFF TGCAGTGCTAGATCACGTATGAACACTGAAGCTTTCTTT
TRBJ1-5 TRBV9 many TRBD1 CASSPGTGSNQPQHF TGTGCCAGCAGCCCCGGGACAGGGAGCAATCAGCCCCAGCATTTT
TRBJ2-3 TRBV7-3 many TRBD1 CASSLGQGLTDTQYF TGTGCCAGCTCTCTGGGACAGGGACTCACAGATACGCAGTATTTT
TRBJ2-3 TRBV5-1 few TRBD2 CASSLALLFSGGRSTDTQYF TGCGCCAGCAGCTTGGCCCTTTTATTCAGCGGGGGGAGGAGCACAGATACGCAGTATTTT
TRBJ1-2 TRBV5-5 many TRBD1 CASSAGQGEQYGYTF TGTGCCAGCAGCGCGGGACAGGGGGAGCAGTATGGCTACACCTTC
TRBJ2-6 TRBV5-1 many - CASSNRQVSGANVLTF TGCGCCAGCAGCAACCGACAGGTCTCTGGAGCCAACGTCCTGACTTTC
TRBJ1-2 TRBV28 - - CASSTAGTQNYGYTF TGTGCCAGCAGCACCGCCGGGACCCAAAACTATGGCTACACCTTC
TRBJ2-2 TRBV29-1 - TRBD2 CSAASLGLAGTGELFF TGCAGCGCTGCGAGTTTGGGACTAGCGGGCACCGGGGAGCTGTTTTTT
TRBJ1-4 TRBV20-1 many - CSALQGPANEKLFF TGCAGTGCCCTACAAGGGCCGGCGAATGAAAAACTGTTTTTT
TRBJ2-1 TRBV27 few TRBD1 CASSFDRGSYNEQFF TGTGCCAGCAGTTTCGACAGGGGCTCCTACAATGAGCAGTTCTTC
TRBJ2-5 TRBV18 few - CASSPPGPAETQYF TGTGCCAGCTCGCCCCCGGGCCCCGCGGAGACCCAGTACTTC
TRBJ2-2 TRBV20-1 many - CSASHPRASTGELFF TGCAGTGCAAGCCACCCCAGGGCTTCCACCGGGGAGCTGTTTTTT
TRBJ2-7 TRBV5-1 - TRBD2 CASSHSGTSGYEQYF TGCGCCAGCAGCCATTCCGGGACTAGCGGCTACGAGCAGTACTTC
TRBJ2-3 TRBV11-2 many TRBD2 CASSLVPSGGGSQDTQYF TGTGCCAGCAGCTTAGTCCCCAGCGGGGGGGGCTCTCAGGATACGCAGTATTTT
TRBJ2-3 TRBV19 few TRBD2 CASSTYSSGDDTQYF TGTGCCAGTAGTACCTACTCTAGCGGGGACGATACGCAGTATTTT
TRBJ2-3 TRBV9 many - CASSVRGDPSTDTQYF TGTGCCAGCAGCGTAAGGGGGGACCCCTCCACAGATACGCAGTATTTT
TRBJ2-1 TRBV24-1 many TRBD2 CATSDDLAGGPDEQFF TGTGCCACCAGTGACGATTTAGCGGGGGGGCCGGATGAGCAGTTCTTC
TRBJ1-1 TRBV12-3/TRBV12-4 few TRBD1 CASTRDREAEAFF TGTGCCAGCACCAGGGACAGGGAGGCTGAAGCTTTCTTT
TRBJ1-1 TRBV7-3 many - CASSPGRTGNTEAFF TGTGCCAGCAGCCCCGGGCGGACGGGGAACACTGAAGCTTTCTTT
TRBJ1-2 TRBV27 - - CASSLEAGNYGYTF TGTGCCAGCAGTTTAGAAGCAGGGAACTATGGCTACACCTTC
TRBJ2-7 TRBV18 - - CASSDENYEQYF TGTGCCAGCTCAGACGAGAACTACGAGCAGTACTTC
TRBJ2-2 TRBV20-1 many TRBD2 CSAAGGPDGELFF TGCAGTGCGGCGGGGGGGCCAGACGGGGAGCTGTTTTTT
TRBJ1-6 TRBV12-3/TRBV12-4 - TRBD1 CASMAPGQGSYNSPLHF TGTGCCAGCATGGCTCCGGGACAGGGGTCCTATAATTCACCCCTCCACTTT
TRBJ1-1 TRBV2 - - CASRTSVSNTEAFF TGTGCCTCTCGTACGTCGGTATCGAACACTGAAGCTTTCTTT
TRBJ2-3 TRBV18 few TRBD2 CASSPPGTSLPEGQYF TGTGCCAGCTCACCTCCCGGGACTAGCTTGCCAGAGGGGCAGTATTTT